This TCR beta chain appears in the sequencing data of a study of cytomegalovirus exposure and HLA in healthy donors. About the research overall: Counted in an early data release were tens of millions of unique TCRs from HLA-typed donors. Study results and caveats: Some V segments (TRBV6-2 and TRBV6-3 among them) were excluded as indistinguishable. What a later analysis showed was that several of the most significant clusters appeared linked to common viral pathogens. Accurate predictions that matched the HLA-A and HLA-B alleles of most subjects were reportedly made from TCR beta sequences.

The CDR3 contains 14 residues. Germline-derived CDR1 and CDR2 are MNHNS and SASEGT. V was cut by 8 bases and J by 4 bases, with 17 bases left in between. The PCR ran on 60 Vbeta and 13 Jbeta primers. Profiled with immunoSEQ multiplex PCR; TCRdb holds only in-frame clones, not every one. The table includes 95,000 to 110,000 clones, approximately 78% detected once. Turning to this clone: The antigen is unknown.

Sequenced: PBMCs. This chain joins TRBV6-1 and TRBJ1-1; TRBD1 is a possible D gene (5 bases). The TCR sequence derives from a woman aged 40 to 49 in good health and CMV-seronegative. For the CDR3, the DNA is TGTGCCAGCGGGGAGCTCGGGGGTATCACTGAAGCTTTCTTT. Translating gives CASGELGGITEAFF.